This T cell receptor (beta chain) was captured by sequencing in a study of blood T cell repertoires in COVID-19. The Seattle site enrolled patients during active infection and followed them longitudinally. Only one count was recorded for this clone. CDR1 SGHKS and CDR2 YYEKEE come from the germline V gene (reference sequence). The CDR3 runs to 16 residues. Trimming at V came to 4 bases and at J to 2 bases, leaving 10 bases not matched to a gene. Measured with immunoSEQ multiplex PCR; TCRdb has only the in-frame clones, and not every one. Altogether some 300,000 clones are present, just under 90% being singletons, with the ten largest covering less than 2%.

V gene TRBV5-5 combines with J gene TRBJ1-1; 8 positions match TRBD1. The sequenced sample was peripheral blood. This clonotype originated in a woman aged 25 to 39 with COVID-19, enrolled during active disease. The chain's CDR3 is CASSARDRGANTEAFF. CDR3 coding DNA: TGTGCCAGCAGCGCACGCGACAGGGGAGCCAACACTGAAGCTTTCTTT.